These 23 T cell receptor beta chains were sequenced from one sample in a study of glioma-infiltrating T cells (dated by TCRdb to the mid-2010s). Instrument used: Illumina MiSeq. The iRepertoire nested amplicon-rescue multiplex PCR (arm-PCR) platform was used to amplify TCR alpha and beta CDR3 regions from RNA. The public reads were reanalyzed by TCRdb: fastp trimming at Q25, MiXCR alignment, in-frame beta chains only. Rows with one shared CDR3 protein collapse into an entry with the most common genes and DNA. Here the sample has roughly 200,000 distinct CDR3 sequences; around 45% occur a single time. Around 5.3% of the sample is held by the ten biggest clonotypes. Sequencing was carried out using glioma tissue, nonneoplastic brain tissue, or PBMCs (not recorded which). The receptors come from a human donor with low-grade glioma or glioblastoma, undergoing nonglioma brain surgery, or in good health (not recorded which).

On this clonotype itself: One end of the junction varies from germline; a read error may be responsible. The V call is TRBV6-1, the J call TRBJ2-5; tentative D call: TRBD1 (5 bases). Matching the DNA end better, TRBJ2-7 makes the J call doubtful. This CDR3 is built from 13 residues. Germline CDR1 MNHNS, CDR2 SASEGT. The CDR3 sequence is CASSEAGSYEQYF. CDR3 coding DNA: TGTGCTAGCAGTGAAGCAGGGTCGTACGAGCAGTACTTC.

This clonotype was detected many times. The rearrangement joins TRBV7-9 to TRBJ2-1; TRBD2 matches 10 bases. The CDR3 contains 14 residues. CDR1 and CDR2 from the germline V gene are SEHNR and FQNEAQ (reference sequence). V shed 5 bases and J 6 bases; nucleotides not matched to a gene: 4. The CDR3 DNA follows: TGTGCCAGCAGCCAAAAGCGGGAGGGCAATGAGCAGTTCTTC. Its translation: CASSQKREGNEQFF.

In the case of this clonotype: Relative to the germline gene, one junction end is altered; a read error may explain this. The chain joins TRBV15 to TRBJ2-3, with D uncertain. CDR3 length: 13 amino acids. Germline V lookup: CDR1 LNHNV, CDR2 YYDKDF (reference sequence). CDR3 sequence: CATTTQSTDTQYF. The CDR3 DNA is TGTGCTACCACTACCCAGTCCACAGATACGCAGTATTTT.

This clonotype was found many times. CDR3 in amino acids: CASSTRDRSYEQYF. The CDR3 DNA follows: TGTGCCAGCAGTACCCGGGACAGGTCCTACGAGCAGTACTTC. The rearrangement joins TRBV6-1 to TRBJ2-7; TRBD1 agrees at 8 bases. V lost 5 bases, J lost 1 base, and 4 bases stayed unmatched. This CDR3 comprises 14 residues. CDR1 MNHNS and CDR2 SASEGT come from the germline V gene.

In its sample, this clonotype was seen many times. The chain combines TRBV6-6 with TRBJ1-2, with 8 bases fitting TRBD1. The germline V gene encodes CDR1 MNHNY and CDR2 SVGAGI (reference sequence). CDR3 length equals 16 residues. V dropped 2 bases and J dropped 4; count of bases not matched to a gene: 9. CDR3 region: CASSYSGQGSSYGYTF. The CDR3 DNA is TGTGCCAGCAGTTACAGCGGACAGGGATCTTCCTATGGCTACACCTTC.

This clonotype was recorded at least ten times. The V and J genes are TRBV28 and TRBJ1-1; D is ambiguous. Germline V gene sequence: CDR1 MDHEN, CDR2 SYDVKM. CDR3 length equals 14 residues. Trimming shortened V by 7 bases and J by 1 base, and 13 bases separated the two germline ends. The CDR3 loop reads CASTQGRRNTEAFF. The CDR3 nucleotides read TGTGCCAGCACCCAAGGGCGGCGGAACACTGAAGCTTTCTTT.

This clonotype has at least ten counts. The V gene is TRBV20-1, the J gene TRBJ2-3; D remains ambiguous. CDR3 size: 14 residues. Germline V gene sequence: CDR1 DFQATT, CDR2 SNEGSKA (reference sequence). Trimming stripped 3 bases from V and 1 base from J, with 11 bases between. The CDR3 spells CSARADVGTDTQYF. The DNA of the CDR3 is TGCAGTGCTAGGGCGGACGTGGGCACAGATACGCAGTATTTT.

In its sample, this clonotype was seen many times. The CDR3 sequence is CSVRVASDTQYF. The CDR3 bases are TGCAGCGTGCGGGTAGCCTCAGATACGCAGTATTTT. The chain has TRBV29-1 and TRBJ2-3, with D possibly matching TRBD2 (5 bases). The CDR3 is 12 residues long. With 6 bases removed from V and 4 bases from J, the gap between germline ends came to 11 bases. Germline-derived CDR1 and CDR2 are SQVTM and ANQGSEA.

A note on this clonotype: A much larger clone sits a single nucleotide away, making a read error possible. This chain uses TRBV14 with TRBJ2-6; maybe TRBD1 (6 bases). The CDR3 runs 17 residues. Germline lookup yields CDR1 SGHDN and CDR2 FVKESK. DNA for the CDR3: TGTGACAGCAGCCACCGAACAGGGTTTAGCGGGGCCAACGTCCTGACTTTC. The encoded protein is CDSSHRTGFSGANVLTF.

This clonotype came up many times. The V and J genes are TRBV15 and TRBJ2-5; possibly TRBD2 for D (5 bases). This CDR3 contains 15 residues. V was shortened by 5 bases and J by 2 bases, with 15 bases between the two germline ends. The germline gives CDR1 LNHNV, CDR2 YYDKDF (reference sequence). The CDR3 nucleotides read TGTGCCACCAGCCCTAAAGCGGTAGCGCAAGAGACCCAGTACTTC. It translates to CATSPKAVAQETQYF.

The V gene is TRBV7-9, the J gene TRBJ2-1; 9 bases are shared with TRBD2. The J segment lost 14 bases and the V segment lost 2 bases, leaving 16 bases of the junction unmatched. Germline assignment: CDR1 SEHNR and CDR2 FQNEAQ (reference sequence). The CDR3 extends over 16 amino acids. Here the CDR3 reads CASSLIPLAGRNKKFF. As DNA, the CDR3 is TGTGCCAGCAGCTTAATCCCCCTAGCGGGAAGAAATAAGAAGTTCTTC.

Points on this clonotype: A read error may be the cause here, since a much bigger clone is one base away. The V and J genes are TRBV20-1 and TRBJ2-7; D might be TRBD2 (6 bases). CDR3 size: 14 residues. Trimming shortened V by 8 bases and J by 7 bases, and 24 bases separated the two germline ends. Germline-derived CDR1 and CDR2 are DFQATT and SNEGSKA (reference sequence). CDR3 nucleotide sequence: TGCAGTCTGGCCGGGACTTCTTCCTACAATGAGCAGTACTTC. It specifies CSLAGTSSYNEQYF.

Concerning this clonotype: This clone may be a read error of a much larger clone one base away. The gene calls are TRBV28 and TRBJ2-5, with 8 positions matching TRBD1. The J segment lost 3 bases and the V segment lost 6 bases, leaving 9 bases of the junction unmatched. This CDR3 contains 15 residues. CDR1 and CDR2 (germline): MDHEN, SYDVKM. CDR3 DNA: TGTGCCAGCAGACCAGGGGGCGAACCCGAAGAGACCCAGTACTTC. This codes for CASRPGGEPEETQYF.

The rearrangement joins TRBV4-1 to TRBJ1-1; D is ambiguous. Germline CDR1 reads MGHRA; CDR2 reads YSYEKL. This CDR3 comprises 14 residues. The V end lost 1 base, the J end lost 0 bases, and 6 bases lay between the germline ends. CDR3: CASSQGIMNTEAFF. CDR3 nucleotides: TGCGCCAGCAGCCAAGGGATCATGAACACTGAAGCTTTCTTT.

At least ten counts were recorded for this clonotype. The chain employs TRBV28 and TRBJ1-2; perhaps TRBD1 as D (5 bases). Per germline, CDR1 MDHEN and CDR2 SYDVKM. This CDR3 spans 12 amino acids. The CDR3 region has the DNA TGTGCGCACGGGGCATCTAACTATGGCTACACCTTC. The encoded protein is CAHGASNYGYTF.

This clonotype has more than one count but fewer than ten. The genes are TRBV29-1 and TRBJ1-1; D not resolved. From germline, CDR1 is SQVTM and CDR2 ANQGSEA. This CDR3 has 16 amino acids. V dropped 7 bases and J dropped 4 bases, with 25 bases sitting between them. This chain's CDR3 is CSGIIATGLTFTEAFF. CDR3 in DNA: TGCAGCGGAATCATCGCCACCGGACTGACCTTCACTGAAGCTTTCTTT.

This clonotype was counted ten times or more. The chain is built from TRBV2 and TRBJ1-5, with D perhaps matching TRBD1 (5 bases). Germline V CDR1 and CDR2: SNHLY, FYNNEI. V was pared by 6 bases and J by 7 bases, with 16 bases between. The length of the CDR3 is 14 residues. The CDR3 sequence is CASSMRRGYQPQHF. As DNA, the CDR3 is TGTGCCAGCAGCATGCGGAGGGGTTACCAGCCCCAGCATTTT.

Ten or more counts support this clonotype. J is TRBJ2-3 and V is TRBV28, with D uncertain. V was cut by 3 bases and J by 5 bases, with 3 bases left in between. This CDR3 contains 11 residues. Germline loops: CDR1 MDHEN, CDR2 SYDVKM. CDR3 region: CASSFKDTQYF. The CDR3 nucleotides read TGTGCCAGCAGTTTTAAAGATACGCAGTATTTT. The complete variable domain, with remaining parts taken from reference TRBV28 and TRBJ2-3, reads DVKVTQSSRYLVKRTGEKVFLECVQDMDHENMFWYRQDPGLGLRLIYFSYDVKMKEKGDIPEGYSVSREKKERFSLILESASTNQTSMYLCASSFKDTQYFGPGTRLTVL.

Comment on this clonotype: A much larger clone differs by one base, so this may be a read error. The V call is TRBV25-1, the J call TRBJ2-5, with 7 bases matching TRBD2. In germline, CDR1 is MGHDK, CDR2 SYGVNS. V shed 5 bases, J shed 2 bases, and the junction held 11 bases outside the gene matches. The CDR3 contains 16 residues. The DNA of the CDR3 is TGTGCCAGCAGTTCTGGGGAGGGATTAGGTCAAGAGACCCAGTACTTC. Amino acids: CASSSGEGLGQETQYF.

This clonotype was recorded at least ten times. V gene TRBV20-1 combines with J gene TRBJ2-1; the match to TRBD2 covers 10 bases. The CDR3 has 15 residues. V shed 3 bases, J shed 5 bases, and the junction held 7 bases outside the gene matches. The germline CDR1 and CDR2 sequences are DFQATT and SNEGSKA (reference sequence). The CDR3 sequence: CSASLSLAGHNEQFF. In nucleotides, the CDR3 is TGCAGTGCTAGCTTGTCACTAGCGGGACACAATGAGCAGTTCTTC.

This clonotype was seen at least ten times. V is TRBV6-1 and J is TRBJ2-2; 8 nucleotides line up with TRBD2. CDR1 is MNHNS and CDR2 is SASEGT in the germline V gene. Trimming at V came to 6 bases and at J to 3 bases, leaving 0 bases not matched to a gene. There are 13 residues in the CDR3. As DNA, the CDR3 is TGTGCCAGCAGAGCGGGAGACACCGGGGAGCTGTTTTTT. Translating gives CASRAGDTGELFF.

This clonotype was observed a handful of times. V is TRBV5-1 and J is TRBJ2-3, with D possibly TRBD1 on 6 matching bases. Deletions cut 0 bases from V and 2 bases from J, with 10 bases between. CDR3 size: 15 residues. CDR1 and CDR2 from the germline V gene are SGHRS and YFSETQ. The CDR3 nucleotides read TGCGCCAGCAGCTTGGGTCAGGGGCTCACAGATACGCAGTATTTT. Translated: CASSLGQGLTDTQYF.

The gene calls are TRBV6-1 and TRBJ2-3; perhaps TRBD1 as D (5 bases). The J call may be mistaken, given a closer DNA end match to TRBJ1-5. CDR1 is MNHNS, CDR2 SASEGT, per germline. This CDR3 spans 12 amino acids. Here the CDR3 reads CASSAGGYTQHF. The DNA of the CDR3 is TGTGCCAGCAGTGCCGGGGGATATACGCAGCATTTT.